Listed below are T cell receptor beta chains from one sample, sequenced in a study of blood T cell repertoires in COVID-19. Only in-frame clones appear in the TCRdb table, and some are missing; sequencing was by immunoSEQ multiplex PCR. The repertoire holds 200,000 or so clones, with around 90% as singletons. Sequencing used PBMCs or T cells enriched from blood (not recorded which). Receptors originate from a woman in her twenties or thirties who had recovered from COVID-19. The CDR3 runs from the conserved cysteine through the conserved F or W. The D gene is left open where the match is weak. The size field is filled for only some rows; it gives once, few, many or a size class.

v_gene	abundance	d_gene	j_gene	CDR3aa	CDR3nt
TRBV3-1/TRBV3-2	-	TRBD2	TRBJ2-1	CASSQGLASEQFF	TGTGCCAGCAGCCAAGGACTAGCGTCTGAGCAGTTCTTC
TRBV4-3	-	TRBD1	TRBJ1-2	CASSQEIPGGDYGYTF	TGCGCCAGCAGCCAAGAAATCCCAGGGGGCGACTATGGCTACACCTTC
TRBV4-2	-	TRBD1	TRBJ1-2	CASSQDRGRTGGYGYTF	TGTGCCAGCAGCCAAGATCGGGGCAGGACAGGGGGGTATGGCTACACCTTC
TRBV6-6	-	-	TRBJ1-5	CASSPTINQPQHF	TGTGCCAGCAGCCCCACTATCAATCAGCCCCAGCATTTT
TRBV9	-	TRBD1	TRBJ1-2	CASSFRTGAHVYGYTF	TGTGCCAGCAGCTTTCGGACAGGGGCCCATGTCTATGGCTACACCTTC
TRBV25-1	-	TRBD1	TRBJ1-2	CASSEFVGTGGFLYGYTF	TGTGCCAGCAGTGAATTCGTCGGGACAGGGGGGTTCCTTTATGGCTACACCTTC
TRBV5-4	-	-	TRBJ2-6	CASSLDGTLGPGANVLTF	TGTGCCAGCAGTTTAGACGGAACCCTGGGCCCTGGGGCCAACGTCCTGACTTTC
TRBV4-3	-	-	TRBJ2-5	CASSQDHRGQETQYF	TGCGCCAGCAGCCAAGATCATCGGGGGCAAGAGACCCAGTACTTC
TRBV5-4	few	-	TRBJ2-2	CASSLANVNTGELFF	TGTGCCAGCAGCTTGGCCAATGTCAACACCGGGGAGCTGTTTTTT
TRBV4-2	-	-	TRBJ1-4	CASSQVQPGYGDEKLFF	TGTGCCAGCAGCCAAGTACAGCCGGGATATGGAGATGAAAAACTGTTTTTT
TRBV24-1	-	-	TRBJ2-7	CATSDPEKYRRIFYEQYF	TGTGCCACCAGTGATCCCGAGAAGTATCGGAGGATCTTCTACGAGCAGTACTTC
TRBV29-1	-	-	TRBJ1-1	CSATGQYTEAFF	TGCAGCGCAACAGGGCAATACACTGAAGCTTTCTTT
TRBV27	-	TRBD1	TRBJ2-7	CASSPSQGESSYEQYF	TGTGCCAGCAGTCCGAGTCAGGGGGAGAGCTCCTACGAGCAGTACTTC
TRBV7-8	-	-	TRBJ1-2	CASSLEGFYGYTF	TGTGCCAGCAGCTTAGAGGGGTTCTATGGCTACACCTTC
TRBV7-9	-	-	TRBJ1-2	CASRDPGIGYTF	TGTGCCAGCAGGGACCCAGGGATCGGCTACACCTTC
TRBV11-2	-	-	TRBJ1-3	CASSSTAQGGNTIYF	TGTGCCAGCAGCTCGACGGCGCAGGGTGGAAACACCATATATTTT
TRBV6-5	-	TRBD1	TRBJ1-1	CASSYEQGATEAFF	TGTGCCAGCAGTTACGAACAGGGGGCCACTGAAGCTTTCTTT
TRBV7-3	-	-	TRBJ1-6	CASSLIGEGNSPLHF	TGTGCCAGCAGCTTAATTGGGGAGGGGAATTCACCCCTCCACTTT
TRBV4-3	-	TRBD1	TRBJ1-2	CASSQYDREGGYTF	TGCGCCAGCAGCCAATATGACAGGGAAGGCGGCTACACCTTC
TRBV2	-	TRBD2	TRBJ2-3	CASSQLAGGPDTQYF	TGTGCCAGCAGTCAGCTAGCGGGGGGGCCGGATACGCAGTATTTT
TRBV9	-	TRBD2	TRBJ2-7	CASSGAGAPYEQYF	TGTGCCAGCAGCGGAGCGGGGGCCCCCTACGAGCAGTACTTC
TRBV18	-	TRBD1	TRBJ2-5	CASSPLKTGGYQETQYF	TGTGCCAGCTCACCCTTGAAAACAGGGGGGTACCAAGAGACCCAGTACTTC
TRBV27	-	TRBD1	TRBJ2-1	CASSSTGSQQFF	TGTGCCAGCAGTTCGACAGGGTCCCAGCAGTTCTTC
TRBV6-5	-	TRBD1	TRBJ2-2	CATFGWDRNTGELFF	TGTGCCACCTTCGGGTGGGACAGGAACACCGGGGAGCTGTTTTTT
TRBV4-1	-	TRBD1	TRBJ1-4	CASSHSGRGNEKLFF	TGCGCCAGCAGCCATTCCGGCAGGGGGAATGAAAAACTGTTTTTT
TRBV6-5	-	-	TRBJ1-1	CASAERNGLDTEAFF	TGTGCCAGCGCCGAGCGGAATGGCCTGGACACTGAAGCTTTCTTT
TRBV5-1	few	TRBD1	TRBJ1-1	CASSSSGTANTEAFF	TGCGCCAGCAGCTCTTCCGGGACAGCGAACACTGAAGCTTTCTTT
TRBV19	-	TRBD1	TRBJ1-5	CASIGTGPLQPQHF	TGTGCCAGTATTGGGACAGGACCCCTTCAGCCCCAGCATTTT
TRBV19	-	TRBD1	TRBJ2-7	CASSIREGAKSYEQYF	TGTGCCAGTAGTATCCGAGAGGGGGCTAAGTCCTACGAGCAGTACTTC
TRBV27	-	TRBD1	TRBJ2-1	CAVTGGNEQFF	TGTGCCGTCACAGGGGGGAATGAGCAGTTCTTC
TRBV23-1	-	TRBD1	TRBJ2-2	CASSQGGQGNTGELFF	TGCGCCAGCAGTCAAGGAGGACAGGGGAACACCGGGGAGCTGTTTTTT
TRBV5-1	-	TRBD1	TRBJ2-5	CASSTLPGQGAETQYF	TGCGCCAGCAGCACCTTACCGGGACAGGGGGCAGAGACCCAGTACTTC
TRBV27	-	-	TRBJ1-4	CASSFLRAGKLFF	TGTGCCAGCAGTTTTTTGAGGGCGGGAAAACTGTTTTTT
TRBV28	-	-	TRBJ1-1	CASTPGGVHTEAFF	TGTGCCAGTACCCCGGGGGGGGTACACACTGAAGCTTTCTTT
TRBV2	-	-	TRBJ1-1	CASKDFETEFTEAFF	TGTGCCAGCAAAGATTTTGAGACAGAGTTCACTGAAGCTTTCTTT
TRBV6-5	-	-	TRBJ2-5	CASRSRGTETQYF	TGTGCCAGCAGGAGTAGAGGAACAGAGACCCAGTACTTC
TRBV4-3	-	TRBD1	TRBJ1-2	CASSQVAGQTNRDYGYTF	TGCGCCAGCAGCCAAGTTGCGGGACAGACTAATCGTGACTATGGCTACACCTTC
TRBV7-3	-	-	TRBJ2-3	CASSGASDTQYF	TGTGCCAGCAGCGGGGCCTCAGATACGCAGTATTTT
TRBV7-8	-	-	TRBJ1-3	CASSLAVTISGNTIYF	TGTGCCAGCAGCTTAGCGGTGACAATATCTGGAAACACCATATATTTT
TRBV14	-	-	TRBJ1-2	CASSQGLGRNYGYTF	TGTGCCAGCAGCCAAGGTTTGGGGCGGAACTATGGCTACACCTTC